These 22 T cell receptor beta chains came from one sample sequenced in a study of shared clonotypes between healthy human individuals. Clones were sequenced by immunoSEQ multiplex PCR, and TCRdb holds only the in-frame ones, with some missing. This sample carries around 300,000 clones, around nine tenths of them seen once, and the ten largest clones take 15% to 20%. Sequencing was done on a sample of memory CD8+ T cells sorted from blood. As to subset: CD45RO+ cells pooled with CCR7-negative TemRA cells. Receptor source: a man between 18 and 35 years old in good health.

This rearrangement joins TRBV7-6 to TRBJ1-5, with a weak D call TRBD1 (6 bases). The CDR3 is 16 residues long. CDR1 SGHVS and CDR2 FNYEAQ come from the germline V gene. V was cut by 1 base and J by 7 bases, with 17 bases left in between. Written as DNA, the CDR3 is TGTGCCAGCAGCTTAGGAGAGGGGGGGGCGTTACAGCCCCAGCATTTT. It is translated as CASSLGEGGALQPQHF.

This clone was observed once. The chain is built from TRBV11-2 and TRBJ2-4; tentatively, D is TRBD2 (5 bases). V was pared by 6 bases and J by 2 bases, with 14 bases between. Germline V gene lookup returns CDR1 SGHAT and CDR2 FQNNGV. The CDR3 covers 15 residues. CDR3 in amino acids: CASSSTAVPKNIQYF. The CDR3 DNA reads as TGTGCCAGCAGTTCCACAGCGGTACCCAAAAACATTCAGTACTTC.

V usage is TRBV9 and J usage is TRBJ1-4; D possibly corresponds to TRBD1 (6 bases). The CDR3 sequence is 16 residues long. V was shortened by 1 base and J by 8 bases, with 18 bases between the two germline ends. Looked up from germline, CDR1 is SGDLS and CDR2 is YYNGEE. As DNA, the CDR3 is TGTGCCAGCAGCGTATCATCGAGCGAAGGGGGGGAAAAACTGTTTTTT. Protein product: CASSVSSSEGGEKLFF. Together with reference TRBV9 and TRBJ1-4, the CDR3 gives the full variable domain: DSGVTQTPKHLITATGQRVTLRCSPRSGDLSVYWYQQSLDQGLQFLIQYYNGEERAKGNILERFSAQQFPDLHSELNLSSLELGDSALYFCASSVSSSEGGEKLFFGSGTQLSVL.

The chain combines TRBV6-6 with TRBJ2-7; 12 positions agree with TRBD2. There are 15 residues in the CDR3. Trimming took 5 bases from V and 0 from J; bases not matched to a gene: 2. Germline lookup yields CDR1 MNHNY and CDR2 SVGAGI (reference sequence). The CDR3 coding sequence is TGTGCCAGCAGTCCGACTAGCGGGAGCTCCTACGAGCAGTACTTC. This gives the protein CASSPTSGSSYEQYF.

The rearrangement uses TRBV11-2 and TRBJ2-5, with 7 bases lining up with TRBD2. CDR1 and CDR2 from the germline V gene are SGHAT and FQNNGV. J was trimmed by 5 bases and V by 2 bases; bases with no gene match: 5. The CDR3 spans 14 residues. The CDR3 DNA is TGTGCCAGCAGCTTAATCGGGGGGTCCGAGACCCAGTACTTC. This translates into CASSLIGGSETQYF.

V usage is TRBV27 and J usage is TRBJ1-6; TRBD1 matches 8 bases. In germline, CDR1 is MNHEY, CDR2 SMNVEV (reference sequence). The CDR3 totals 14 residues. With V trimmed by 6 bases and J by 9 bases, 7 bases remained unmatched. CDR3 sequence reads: CASSLQGAPSPLHF. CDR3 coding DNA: TGTGCCAGCAGCCTCCAGGGGGCGCCTTCACCCCTCCACTTT.

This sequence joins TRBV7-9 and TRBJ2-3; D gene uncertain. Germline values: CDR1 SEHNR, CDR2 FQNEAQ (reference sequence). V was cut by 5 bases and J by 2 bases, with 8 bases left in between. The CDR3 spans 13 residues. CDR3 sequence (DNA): TGTGCCAGCAGCCAAGGAACCACAGATACGCAGTATTTT. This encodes CASSQGTTDTQYF.

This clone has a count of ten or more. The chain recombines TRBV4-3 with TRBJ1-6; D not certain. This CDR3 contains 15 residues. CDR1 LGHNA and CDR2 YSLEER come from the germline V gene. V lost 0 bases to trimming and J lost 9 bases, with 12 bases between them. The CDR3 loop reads CASSQDGPSGSPLHF. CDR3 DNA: TGCGCCAGCAGCCAAGATGGCCCCTCGGGTTCACCCCTCCACTTT.

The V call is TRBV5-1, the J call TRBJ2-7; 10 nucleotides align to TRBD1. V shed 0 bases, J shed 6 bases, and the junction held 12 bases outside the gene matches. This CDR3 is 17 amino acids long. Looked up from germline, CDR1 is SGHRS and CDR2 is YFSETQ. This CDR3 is CASSLDTYRDRGSEQYF. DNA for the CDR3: TGCGCCAGCAGCTTGGATACGTACCGGGACAGGGGCAGCGAGCAGTACTTC.

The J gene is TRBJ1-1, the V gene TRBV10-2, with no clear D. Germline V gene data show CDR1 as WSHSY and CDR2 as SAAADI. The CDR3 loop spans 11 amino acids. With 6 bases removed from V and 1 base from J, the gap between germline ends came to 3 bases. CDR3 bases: TGCGCCAGCAGACAGAACACTGAAGCTTTCTTT. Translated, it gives CASRQNTEAFF.

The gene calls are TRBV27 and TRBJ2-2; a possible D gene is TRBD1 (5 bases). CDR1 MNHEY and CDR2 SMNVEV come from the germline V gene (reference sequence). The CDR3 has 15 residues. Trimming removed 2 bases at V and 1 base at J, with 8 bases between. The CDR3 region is CASSLTQGNTGELFF. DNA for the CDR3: TGTGCCAGCAGTTTAACGCAGGGGAACACCGGGGAGCTGTTTTTT.

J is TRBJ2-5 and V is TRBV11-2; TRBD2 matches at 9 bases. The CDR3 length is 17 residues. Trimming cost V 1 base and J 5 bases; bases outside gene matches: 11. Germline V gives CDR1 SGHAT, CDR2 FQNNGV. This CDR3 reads CASSLVASGIFGETQYF. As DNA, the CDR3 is TGTGCCAGCAGCTTAGTGGCTAGCGGGATCTTCGGGGAGACCCAGTACTTC.

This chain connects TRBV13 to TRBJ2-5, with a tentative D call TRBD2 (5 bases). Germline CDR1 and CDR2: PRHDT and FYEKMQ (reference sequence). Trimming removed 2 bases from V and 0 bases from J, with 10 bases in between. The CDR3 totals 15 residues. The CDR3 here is CASSLTRRYQETQYF. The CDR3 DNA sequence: TGTGCCAGCAGCTTAACAAGGAGGTACCAAGAGACCCAGTACTTC.

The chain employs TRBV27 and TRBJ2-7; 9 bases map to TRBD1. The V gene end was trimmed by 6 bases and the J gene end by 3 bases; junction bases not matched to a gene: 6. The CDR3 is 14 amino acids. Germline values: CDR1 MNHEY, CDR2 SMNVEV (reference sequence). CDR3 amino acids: CASRFRQGGYEQYF. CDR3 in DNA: TGTGCCAGCAGATTCAGACAGGGGGGCTACGAGCAGTACTTC.

CDR3 sequence reads: CATFSGNTGELFF. As DNA, the CDR3 is TGTGCCACCTTCAGCGGGAACACCGGGGAGCTGTTTTTT. The chain uses TRBV15 and TRBJ2-2; a weak D match, TRBD2 (5 bases). This CDR3 has 13 amino acids. The V gene's germline CDR1 is LNHNV and CDR2 YYDKDF (reference sequence). With 8 bases removed from V and 1 base from J, the gap between germline ends came to 8 bases.

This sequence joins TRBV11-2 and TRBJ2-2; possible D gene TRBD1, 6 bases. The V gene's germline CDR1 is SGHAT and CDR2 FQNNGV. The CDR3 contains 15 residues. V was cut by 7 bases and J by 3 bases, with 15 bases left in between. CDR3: CASNTQQGYTGELFF. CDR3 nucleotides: TGTGCCAGCAACACGCAACAGGGTTACACCGGGGAGCTGTTTTTT.

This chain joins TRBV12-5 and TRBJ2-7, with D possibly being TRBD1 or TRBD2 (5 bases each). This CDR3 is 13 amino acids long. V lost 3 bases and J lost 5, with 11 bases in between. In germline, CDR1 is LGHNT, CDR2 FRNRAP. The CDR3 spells CASGLSGRHEQYF. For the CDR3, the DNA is TGTGCTAGTGGTTTATCGGGGCGCCACGAGCAGTACTTC.

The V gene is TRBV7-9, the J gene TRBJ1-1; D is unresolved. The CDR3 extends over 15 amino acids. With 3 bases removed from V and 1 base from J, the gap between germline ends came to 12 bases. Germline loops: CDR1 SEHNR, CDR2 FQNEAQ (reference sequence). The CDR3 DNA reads TGTGCCAGCAGCTTTTATGAGGCAGGGAACACTGAAGCTTTCTTT. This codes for CASSFYEAGNTEAFF.

CDR3 sequence reads: CASSDRDNNTEAFF. CDR3 nucleotides: TGTGCCAGCAGTGACAGGGACAATAACACTGAAGCTTTCTTT. V gene TRBV27 combines with J gene TRBJ1-1; the match to TRBD1 covers 7 bases. CDR3 length: 14 residues. The ends lost 5 bases at V and 2 bases at J; junction bases unmatched: 5. Germline assignment: CDR1 MNHEY and CDR2 SMNVEV (reference sequence).

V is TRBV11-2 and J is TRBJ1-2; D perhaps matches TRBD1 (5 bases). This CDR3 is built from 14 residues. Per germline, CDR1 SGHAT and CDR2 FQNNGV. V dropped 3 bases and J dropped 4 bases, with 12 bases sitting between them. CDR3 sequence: CASSFGGFSYGYTF. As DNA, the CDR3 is TGTGCCAGCAGCTTCGGGGGTTTCTCCTATGGCTACACCTTC.

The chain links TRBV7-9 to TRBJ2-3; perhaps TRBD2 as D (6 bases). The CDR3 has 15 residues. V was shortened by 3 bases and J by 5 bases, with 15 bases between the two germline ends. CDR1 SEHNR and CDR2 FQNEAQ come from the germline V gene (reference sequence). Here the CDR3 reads CASSFRGSHGDTQYF. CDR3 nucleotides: TGTGCCAGCAGCTTTCGGGGGAGCCATGGAGATACGCAGTATTTT.

The CDR3 DNA follows: TGTGCCACCAGCGGACTAGCGGGAGGGAAAGAGACCCAGTACTTC. It yields the protein CATSGLAGGKETQYF. The V gene is TRBV15, the J gene TRBJ2-5, with 15 bases fitting TRBD2. V dropped 5 bases and J dropped 3; count of bases not matched to a gene: 1. The CDR3 extends over 15 amino acids. The V gene's germline CDR1 is LNHNV and CDR2 YYDKDF (reference sequence).